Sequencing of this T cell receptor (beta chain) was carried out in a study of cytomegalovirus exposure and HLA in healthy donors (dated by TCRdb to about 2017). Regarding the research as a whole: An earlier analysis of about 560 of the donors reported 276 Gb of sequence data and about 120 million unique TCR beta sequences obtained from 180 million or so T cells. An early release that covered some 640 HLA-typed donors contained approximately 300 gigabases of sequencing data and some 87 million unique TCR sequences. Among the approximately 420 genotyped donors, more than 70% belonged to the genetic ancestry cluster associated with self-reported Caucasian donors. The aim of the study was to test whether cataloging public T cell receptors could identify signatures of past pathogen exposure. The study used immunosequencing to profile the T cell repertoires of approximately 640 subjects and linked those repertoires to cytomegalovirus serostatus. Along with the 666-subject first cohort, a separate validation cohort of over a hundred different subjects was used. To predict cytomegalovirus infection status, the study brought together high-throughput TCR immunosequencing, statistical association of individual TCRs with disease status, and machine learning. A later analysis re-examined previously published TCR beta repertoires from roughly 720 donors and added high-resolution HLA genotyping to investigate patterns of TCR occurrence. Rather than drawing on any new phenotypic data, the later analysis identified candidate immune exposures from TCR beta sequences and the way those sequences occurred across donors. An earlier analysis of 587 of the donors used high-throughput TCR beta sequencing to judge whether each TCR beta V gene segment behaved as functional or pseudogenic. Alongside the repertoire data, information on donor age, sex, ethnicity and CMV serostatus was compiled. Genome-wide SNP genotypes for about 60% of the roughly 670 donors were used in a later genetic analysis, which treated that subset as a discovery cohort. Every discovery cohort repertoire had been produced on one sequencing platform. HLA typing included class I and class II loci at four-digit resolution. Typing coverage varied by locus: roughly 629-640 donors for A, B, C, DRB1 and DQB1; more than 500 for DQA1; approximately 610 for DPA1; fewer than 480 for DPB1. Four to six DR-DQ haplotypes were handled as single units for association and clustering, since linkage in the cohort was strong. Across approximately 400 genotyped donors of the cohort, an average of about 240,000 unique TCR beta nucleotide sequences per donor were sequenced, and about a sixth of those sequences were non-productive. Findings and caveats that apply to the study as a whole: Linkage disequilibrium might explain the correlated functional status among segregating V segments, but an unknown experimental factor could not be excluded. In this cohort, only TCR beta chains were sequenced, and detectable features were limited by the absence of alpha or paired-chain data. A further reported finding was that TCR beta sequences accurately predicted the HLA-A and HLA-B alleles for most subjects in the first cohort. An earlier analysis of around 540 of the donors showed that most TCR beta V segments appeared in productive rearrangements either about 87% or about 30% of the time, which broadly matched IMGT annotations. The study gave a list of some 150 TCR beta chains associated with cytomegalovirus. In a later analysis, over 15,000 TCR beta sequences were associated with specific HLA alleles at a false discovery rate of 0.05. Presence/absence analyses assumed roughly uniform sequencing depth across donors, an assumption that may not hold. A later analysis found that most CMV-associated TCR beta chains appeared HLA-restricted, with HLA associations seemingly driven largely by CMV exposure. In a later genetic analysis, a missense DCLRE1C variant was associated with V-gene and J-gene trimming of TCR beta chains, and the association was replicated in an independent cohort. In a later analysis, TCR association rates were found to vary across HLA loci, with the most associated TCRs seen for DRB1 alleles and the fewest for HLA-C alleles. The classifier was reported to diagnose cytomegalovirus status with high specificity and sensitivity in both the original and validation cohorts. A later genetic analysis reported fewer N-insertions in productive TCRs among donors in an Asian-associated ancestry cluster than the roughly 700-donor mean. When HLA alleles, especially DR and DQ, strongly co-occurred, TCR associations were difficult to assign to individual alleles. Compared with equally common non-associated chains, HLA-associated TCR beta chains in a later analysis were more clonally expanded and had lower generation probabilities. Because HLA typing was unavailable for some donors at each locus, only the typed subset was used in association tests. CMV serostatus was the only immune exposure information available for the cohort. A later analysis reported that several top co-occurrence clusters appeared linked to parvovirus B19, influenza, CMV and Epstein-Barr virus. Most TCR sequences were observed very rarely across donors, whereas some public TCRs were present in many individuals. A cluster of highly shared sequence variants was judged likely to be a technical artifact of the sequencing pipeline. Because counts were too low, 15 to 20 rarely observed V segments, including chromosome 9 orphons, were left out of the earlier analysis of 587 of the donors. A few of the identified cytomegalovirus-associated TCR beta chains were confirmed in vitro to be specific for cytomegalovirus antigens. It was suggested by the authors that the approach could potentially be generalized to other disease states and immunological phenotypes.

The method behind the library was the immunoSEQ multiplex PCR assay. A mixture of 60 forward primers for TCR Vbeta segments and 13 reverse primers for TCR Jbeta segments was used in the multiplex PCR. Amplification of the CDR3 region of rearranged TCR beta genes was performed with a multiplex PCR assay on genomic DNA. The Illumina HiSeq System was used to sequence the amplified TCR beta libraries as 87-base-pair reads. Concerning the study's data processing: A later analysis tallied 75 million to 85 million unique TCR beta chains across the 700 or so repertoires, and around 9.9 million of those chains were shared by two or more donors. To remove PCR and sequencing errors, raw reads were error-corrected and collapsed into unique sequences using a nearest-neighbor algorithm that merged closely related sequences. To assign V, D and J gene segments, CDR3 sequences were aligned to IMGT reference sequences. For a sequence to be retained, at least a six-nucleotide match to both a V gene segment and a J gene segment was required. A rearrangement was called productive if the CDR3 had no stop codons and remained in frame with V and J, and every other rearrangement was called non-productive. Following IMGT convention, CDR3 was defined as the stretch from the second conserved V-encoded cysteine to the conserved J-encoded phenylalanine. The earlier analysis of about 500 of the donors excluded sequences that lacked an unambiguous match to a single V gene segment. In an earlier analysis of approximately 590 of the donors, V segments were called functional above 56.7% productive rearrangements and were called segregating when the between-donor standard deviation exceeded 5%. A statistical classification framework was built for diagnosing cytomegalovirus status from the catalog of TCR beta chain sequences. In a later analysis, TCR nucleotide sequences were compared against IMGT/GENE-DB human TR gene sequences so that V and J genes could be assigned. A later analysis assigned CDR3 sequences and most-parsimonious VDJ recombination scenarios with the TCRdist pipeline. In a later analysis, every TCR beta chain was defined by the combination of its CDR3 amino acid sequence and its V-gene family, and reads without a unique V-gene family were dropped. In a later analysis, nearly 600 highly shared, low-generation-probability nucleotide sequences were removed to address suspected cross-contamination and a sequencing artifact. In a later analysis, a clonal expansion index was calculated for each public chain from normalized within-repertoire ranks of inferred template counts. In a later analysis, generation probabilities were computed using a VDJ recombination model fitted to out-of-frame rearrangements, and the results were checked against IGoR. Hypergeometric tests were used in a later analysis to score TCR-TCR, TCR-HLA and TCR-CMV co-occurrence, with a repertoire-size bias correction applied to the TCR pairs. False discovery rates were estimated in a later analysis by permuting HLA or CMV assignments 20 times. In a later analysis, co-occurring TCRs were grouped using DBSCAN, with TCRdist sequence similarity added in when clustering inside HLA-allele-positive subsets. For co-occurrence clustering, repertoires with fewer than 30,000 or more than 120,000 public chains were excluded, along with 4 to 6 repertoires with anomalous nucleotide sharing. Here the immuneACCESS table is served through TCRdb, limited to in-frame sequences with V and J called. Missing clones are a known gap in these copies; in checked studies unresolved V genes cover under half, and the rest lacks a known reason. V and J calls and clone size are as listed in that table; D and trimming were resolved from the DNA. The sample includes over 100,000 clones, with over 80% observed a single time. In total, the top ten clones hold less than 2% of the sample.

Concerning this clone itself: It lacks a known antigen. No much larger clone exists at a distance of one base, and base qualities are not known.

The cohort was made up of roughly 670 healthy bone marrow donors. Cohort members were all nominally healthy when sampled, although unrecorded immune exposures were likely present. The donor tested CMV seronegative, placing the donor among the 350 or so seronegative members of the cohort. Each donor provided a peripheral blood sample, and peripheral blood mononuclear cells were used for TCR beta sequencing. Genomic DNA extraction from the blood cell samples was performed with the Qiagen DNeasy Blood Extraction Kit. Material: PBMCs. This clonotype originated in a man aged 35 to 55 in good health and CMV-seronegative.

CDR3 region: CASNKDSYNEQFF. The nucleotide sequence reads TGTGCCAGCAACAAAGACAGTTACAATGAGCAGTTCTTC. In this chain, TRBV5-8 is recombined with TRBJ2-1; TRBD1 is a weak D gene call, 5 bases matching. From a lookup of the germline V gene, CDR1 and CDR2 are SGHTS and YDEGEE. Including the terminal cysteine and phenylalanine, the CDR3 comprises 13 residues. Left in the record is the CDR3 DNA by itself, 39 bases read in frame from the first base. The trim is 6 bases for V and 4 bases for J, with a gap of 11 bases between the germline ends.